This entry features one TCR beta chain sequence. No antigen is known for it. Base-call qualities are not available, and no considerably larger clone is one nucleotide away. TCRbeta CDR3 regions were amplified from genomic DNA by means of the immunoSEQ Assay, a bias-controlled multiplex PCR. In the authors' own workflow: The number of nucleated cells in each sample was estimated from the amplification of reference gene primers within the assay. To quantify the absolute abundance of each unique TCRbeta CDR3 rearrangement, sequence reads were collapsed and filtered. For each sample, productive Simpson clonality was calculated as the square root of Simpson's diversity index over productive rearrangements. Not all clones reach the TCRdb copy of this immuneACCESS table, which keeps in-frame sequences only. Checked studies attribute under half of the gap to unresolved V genes and leave the rest unexplained. The V and J calls and clone size were taken over from that table, and D and trimming were inferred from the DNA. The sample has approximately 210,000 clones on record, roughly 91% of them singletons. The ten top clones hold 7% to 7.5% of the sample.

The CDR3 has 18 amino acids, counting the end cysteine and phenylalanine. Of all the DNA, just the CDR3 is kept, 54 bases in frame from base 1. V is reduced by 0 bases and J by 2 bases, leaving a spacing of 19 bases between them. Participants in the prospective study were enrolled through a virtual design, were aged about 18 to 90 years, and lived in 24 United States geographic areas. In the prospective study, participants were assigned to cohorts based on the clinical history participants reported in a screening survey and a study questionnaire. Each participant in the prospective study had whole blood, serum and a nasopharyngeal or oropharyngeal swab collected by mobile phlebotomists. Prospective study participants could optionally give additional blood draws and questionnaires over an approximately two-month period. Blood samples from the prospective study were shipped frozen or at room temperature prior to DNA extraction.

The source of the sample is a study of blood T cell repertoires in COVID-19 (dated by TCRdb to 2020 to 2022). About the full investigation: ImmuneRACE Cohort 3 recovered participants were defined by two consecutive negative NP/OP PCR tests, healthcare professional clearance, or symptom resolution. The collaborator samples originated in the United States, Italy and Spain and spanned the acute and convalescent phases of COVID-19. The prospective study material was composed of cDNA or gDNA derived from T cells, B-cell-depleted T cells, or PBMCs. The dataset comprised deeply sampled blood TCRbeta repertoires from subjects exposed to, actively infected with, or recovered from COVID-19. A freely available public database, intended as a resource for researchers studying the immune response to SARS-CoV-2, is where the repertoires were released. The samples were drawn from two sources: the first 160 participants of the ongoing ImmuneRACE study, and some 1,300 subjects contributed by 6 global collaborators. The sample metadata nearly always contained a de-identified subject ID, COVID-19 status, age in years and sex. Where available, HLA class I and class II types were obtained from metadata supplied by the sample provider rather than from assay-based typing. The paper's findings and limits, for the study overall: The quantity of clinical and demographic metadata differed by source and by participant and was supplied without curation.

The sequence came from a man in his thirties or forties in a cohort exposed to, infected with or recovered from COVID-19 (not recorded which). The sequence is built from TRBV23-1 and TRBJ1-2; TRBD1 is a possible D gene, resting on 6 matching bases. TRBV23-1 is marked as an open reading frame, function uncertain. The sample comprised PBMCs or T cells enriched from blood (not recorded which). The CDR3 reads as follows: CASSQSAGDALGNYGYTF. Here is the DNA: TGCGCCAGCAGTCAATCCGCAGGGGACGCCTTGGGAAACTATGGCTACACCTTC.